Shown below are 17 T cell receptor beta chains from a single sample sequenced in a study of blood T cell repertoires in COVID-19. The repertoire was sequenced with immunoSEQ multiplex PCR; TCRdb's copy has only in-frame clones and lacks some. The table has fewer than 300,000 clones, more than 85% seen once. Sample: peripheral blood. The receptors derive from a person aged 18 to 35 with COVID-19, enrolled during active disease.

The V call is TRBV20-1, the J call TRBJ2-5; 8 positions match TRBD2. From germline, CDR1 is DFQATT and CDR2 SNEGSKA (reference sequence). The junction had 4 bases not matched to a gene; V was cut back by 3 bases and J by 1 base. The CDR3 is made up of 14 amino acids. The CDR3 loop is CSASVREGQETQYF. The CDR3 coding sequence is TGCAGTGCTAGTGTTCGGGAGGGCCAAGAGACCCAGTACTTC.

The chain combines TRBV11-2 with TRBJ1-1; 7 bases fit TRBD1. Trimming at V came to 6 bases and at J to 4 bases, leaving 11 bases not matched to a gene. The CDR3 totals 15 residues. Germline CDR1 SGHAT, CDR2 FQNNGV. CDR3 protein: CASRSIRGIGTEAFF. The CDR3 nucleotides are TGTGCCAGCAGGTCAATCAGGGGGATCGGCACTGAAGCTTTCTTT.

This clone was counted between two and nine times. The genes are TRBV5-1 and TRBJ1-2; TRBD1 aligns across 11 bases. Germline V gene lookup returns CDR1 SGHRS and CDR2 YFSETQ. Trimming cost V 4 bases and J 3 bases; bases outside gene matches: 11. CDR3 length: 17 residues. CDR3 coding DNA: TGCGCCAGCAGCGCCCGGACAGGGGGCCTGAATGACTATGGCTACACCTTC. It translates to CASSARTGGLNDYGYTF.

The CDR3 DNA reads TGCAGCTCCGAGGGACAGGGACAAGAGACCCAGTACTTC. This codes for CSSEGQGQETQYF. The V and J genes are TRBV29-1 and TRBJ2-5; 9 bases fit TRBD1. The CDR3 spans 13 residues. Germline V gene data show CDR1 as SQVTM and CDR2 as ANQGSEA. V trimming: 8 bases; J trimming: 2 bases; junction bases outside the gene matches: 6.

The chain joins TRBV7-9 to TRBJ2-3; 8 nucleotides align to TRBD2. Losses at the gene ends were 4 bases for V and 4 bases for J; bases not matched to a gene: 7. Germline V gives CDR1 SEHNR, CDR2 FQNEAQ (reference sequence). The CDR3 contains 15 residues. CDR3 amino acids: CASSSNTGGADTQYF. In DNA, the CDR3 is TGTGCCAGCAGCTCAAATACCGGGGGGGCAGATACGCAGTATTTT. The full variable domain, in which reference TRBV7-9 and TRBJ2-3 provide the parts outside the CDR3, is DTGVSQNPRHKITKRGQNVTFRCDPISEHNRLYWYRQTLGQGPEFLTYFQNEAQLEKSRLLSDRFSAERPKGSFSTLEIQRTEQGDSAMYLCASSSNTGGADTQYFGPGTRLTVL.

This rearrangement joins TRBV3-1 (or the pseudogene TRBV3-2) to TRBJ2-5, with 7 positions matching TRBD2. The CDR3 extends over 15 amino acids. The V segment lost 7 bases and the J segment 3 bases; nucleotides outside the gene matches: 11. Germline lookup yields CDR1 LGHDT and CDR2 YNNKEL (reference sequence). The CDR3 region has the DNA TGTGCCAGCACCCAGGCTGGCCTAGCGGAAGAGACCCAGTACTTC. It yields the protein CASTQAGLAEETQYF.

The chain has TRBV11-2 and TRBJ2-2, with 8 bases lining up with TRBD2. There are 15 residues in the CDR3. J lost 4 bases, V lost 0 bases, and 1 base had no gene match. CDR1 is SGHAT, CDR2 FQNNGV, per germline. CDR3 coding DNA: TGTGCCAGCAGCTTAGAAGCGGGAGTCACCGGGGAGCTGTTTTTT. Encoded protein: CASSLEAGVTGELFF.

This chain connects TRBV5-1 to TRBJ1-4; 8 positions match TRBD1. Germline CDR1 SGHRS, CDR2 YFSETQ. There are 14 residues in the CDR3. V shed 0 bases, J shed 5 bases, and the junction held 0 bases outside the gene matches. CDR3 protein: CASSLDRGNEKLFF. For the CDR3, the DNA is TGCGCCAGCAGCTTGGACAGGGGGAATGAAAAACTGTTTTTT.

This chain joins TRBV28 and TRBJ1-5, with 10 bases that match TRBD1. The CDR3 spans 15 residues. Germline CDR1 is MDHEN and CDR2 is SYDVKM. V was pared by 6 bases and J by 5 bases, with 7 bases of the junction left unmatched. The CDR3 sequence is CASRSTGGGHQPQHF. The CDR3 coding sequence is TGTGCCAGCAGGTCGACAGGGGGCGGACATCAGCCCCAGCATTTT.

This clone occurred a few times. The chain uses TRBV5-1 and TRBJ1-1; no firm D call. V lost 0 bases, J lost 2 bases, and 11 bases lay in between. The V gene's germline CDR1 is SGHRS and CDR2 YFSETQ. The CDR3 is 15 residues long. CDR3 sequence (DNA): TGCGCCAGCAGCTTGGACAGTCTAACAAACACTGAAGCTTTCTTT. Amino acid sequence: CASSLDSLTNTEAFF.

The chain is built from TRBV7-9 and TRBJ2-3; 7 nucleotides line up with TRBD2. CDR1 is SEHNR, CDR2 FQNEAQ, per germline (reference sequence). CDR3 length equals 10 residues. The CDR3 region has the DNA TGTGCTTCCGGGGGGGATACGCAGTATTTT. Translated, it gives CASGGDTQYF.

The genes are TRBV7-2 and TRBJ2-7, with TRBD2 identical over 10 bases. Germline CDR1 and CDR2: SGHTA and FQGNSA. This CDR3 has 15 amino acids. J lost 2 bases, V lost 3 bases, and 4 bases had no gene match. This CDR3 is CASSFGLAETYEQYF. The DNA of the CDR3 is TGTGCCAGCAGCTTCGGACTAGCGGAGACCTACGAGCAGTACTTC.

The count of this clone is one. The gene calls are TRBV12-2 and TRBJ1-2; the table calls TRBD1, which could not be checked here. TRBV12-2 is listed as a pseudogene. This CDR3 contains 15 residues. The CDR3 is CASRAQGQGSYGYTF. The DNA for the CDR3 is TGTGCAAGTCGCGCCCAAGGACAGGGAAGTTATGGCTACACCTTC.

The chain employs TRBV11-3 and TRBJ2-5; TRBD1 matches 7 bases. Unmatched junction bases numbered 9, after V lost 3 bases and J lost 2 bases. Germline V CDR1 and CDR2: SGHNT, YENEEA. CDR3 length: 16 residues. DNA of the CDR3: TGTGCCAGCAGCTTCCAACTCGGGACAGAGCAAGAGACCCAGTACTTC. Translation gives CASSFQLGTEQETQYF.

Here the CDR3 DNA reads TGTGCCTGGAGTATCGGGACAGCTAATGAAAAACTGTTTTTT. Translating it yields CAWSIGTANEKLFF. The chain uses TRBV30 and TRBJ1-4; 7 bases map to TRBD1. CDR3 size: 14 residues. CDR1 GTSNPN and CDR2 SVGIG come from the germline V gene (reference sequence). V lost 2 bases and J lost 3; bases outside the gene matches: 3. Combining the CDR3 with reference TRBV30 and TRBJ1-4 gives the whole variable domain SQTIHQWPATLVQPVGSPLSLECTVEGTSNPNLYWYRQAAGRGLQLLFYSVGIGQISSEVPQNLSASRPQDRQFILSSKKLLLSDSGFYLCAWSIGTANEKLFFGSGTQLSVL.

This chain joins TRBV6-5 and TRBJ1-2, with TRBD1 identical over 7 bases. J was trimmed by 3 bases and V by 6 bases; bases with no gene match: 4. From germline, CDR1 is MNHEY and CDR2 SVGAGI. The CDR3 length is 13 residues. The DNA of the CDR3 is TGTGCCAGCAGACGAACAGGGGACTATGGCTACACCTTC. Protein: CASRRTGDYGYTF.

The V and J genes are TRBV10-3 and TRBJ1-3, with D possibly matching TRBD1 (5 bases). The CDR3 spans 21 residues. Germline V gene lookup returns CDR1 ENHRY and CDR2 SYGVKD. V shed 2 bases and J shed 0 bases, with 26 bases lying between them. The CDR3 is CAISEPGGGLIRELSGNTIYF. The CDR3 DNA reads TGTGCCATCAGTGAGCCCGGGGGGGGGTTGATAAGAGAACTCTCTGGAAACACCATATATTTT.